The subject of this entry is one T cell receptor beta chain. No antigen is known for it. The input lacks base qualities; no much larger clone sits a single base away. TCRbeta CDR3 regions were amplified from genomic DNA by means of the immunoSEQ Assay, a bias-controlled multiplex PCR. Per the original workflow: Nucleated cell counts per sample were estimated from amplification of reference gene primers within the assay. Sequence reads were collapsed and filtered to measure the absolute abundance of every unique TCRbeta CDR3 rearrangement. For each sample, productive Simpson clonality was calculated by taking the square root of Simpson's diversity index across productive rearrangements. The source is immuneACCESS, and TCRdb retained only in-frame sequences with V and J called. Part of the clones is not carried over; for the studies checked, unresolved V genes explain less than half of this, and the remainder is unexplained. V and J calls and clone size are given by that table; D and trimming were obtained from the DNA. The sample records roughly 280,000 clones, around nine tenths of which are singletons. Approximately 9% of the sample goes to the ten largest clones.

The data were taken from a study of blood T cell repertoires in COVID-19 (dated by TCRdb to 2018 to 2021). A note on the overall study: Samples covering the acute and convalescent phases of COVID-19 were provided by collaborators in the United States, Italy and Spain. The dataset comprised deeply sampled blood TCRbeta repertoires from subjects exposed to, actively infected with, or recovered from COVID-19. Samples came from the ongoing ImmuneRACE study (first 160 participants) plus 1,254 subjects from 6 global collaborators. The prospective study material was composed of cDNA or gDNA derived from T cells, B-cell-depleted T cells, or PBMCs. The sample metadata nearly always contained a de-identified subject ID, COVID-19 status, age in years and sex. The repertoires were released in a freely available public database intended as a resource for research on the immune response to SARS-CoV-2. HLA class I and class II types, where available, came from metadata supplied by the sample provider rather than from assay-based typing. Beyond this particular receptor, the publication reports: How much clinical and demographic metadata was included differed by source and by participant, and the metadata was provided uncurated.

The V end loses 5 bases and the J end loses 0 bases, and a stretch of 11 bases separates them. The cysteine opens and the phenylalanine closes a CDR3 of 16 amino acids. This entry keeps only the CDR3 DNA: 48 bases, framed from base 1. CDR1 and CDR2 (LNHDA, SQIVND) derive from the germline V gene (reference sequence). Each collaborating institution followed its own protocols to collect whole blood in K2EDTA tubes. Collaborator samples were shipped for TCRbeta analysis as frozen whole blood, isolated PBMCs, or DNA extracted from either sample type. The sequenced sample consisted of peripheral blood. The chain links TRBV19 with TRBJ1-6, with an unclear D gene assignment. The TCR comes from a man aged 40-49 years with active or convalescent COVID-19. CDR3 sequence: CASSGTGSSYNSPLHF. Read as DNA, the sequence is TGTGCCAGTAGTGGTACGGGGAGCTCCTATAATTCACCCCTCCACTTT.